The present entry profiles one T cell receptor beta chain with its context. This specimen belongs to a study of blood T cell repertoires in COVID-19. Study information: Collection of acute and convalescent COVID-19 samples took place in the United States, Italy and Spain. Sources were T cells, B-cell-depleted T cells, or PBMCs; the material itself was cDNA or gDNA.

Trimming pared 2 bases from V and 2 bases from J, leaving 9 bases between. Germline V gives CDR1 ENHRY, CDR2 SYGVKD. The CDR3 totals 14 residues. Study processing details: From reference gene primer amplification, estimates of nucleated cell counts were derived. The repertoire was sequenced with immunoSEQ multiplex PCR; TCRdb's copy has only in-frame clones and lacks some. V, J and clone size are those of that table, while D and trimming were read from the DNA. This table has about 170,000 clones, about 82% appearing once. Those enrolled in Seattle joined during active infection and were followed longitudinally afterward.

Sequenced material: peripheral blood. This rearrangement joins TRBV10-3 to TRBJ1-1; D may be TRBD1 (6 bases). The sequence was collected from a woman of 80 years or more with COVID-19, enrolled during active disease. CDR3 in DNA: TGTGCCATCAGTGAGGGGACACTTAACACTGAAGCTTTCTTT. Translating it yields CAISEGTLNTEAFF.